Sequencing of this T cell receptor beta chain was carried out in a study of T-cell memory formation after mild COVID-19. The study, taken as a whole, reports: Detection of some responders pre-infection suggested pre-existing cross-reactive memory T cells participated. Largely, contracting CD4+ clones fell within CM and EM, and contracting CD8+ clones within EMRA. The authors left the SARS-CoV-2 specificity of second-wave clones peaking on day 37 unconfirmed.

The ends were cut back, 5 bases at V and 1 base at J, with 9 bases in the middle. Looked up from germline, CDR1 is ENHRY and CDR2 is SYGVKD. The CDR3 extends over 13 amino acids. TCRdb redid the calling of the 5' RACE reads with MiXCR, one entry per CDR3 protein. The sample has 450,000 or so distinct CDR3 sequences; around 25% are singletons. As concerns this clonotype: Its antigen is unidentified.

The material sequenced was PBMCs or a T cell subset sorted from them (not recorded which). The chain links TRBV10-3 to TRBJ2-7; D might be TRBD1 or TRBD2, each matching 5 bases. The sequence was obtained from an adult woman who had mild COVID-19 (a few samples of this study predate the infection). Cell type and time point are not known. The CDR3: CAISRDGSYEQYF. CDR3 DNA: TGTGCCATCAGTCGGGACGGATCCTACGAGCAGTACTTC.